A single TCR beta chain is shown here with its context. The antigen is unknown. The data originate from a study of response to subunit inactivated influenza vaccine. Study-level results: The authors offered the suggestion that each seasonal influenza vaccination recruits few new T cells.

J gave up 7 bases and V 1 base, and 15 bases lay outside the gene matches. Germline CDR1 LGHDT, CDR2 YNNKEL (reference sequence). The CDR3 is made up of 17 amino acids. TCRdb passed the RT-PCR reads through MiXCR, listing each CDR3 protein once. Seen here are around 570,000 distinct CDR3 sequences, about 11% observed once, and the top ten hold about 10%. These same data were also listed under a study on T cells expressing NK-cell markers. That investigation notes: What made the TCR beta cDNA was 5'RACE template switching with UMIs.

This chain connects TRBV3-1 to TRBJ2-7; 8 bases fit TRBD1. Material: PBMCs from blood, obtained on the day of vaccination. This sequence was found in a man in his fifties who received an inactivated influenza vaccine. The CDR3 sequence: CASSQGPVGTGAYEQYF. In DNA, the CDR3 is TGTGCCAGCAGCCAAGGCCCCGTCGGGACAGGCGCTTATGAGCAGTACTTC.